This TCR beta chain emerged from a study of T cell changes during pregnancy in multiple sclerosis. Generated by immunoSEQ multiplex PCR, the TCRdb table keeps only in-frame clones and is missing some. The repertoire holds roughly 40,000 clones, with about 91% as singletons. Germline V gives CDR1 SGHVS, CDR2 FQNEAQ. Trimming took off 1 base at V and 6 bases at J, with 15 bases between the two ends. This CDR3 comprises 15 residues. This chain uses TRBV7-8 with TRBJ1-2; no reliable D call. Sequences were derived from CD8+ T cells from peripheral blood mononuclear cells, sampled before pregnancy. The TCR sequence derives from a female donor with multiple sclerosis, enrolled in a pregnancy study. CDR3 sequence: CASSLGRPVYNGYTF. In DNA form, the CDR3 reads TGTGCCAGCAGCTTAGGCAGGCCAGTGTATAATGGCTACACCTTC.